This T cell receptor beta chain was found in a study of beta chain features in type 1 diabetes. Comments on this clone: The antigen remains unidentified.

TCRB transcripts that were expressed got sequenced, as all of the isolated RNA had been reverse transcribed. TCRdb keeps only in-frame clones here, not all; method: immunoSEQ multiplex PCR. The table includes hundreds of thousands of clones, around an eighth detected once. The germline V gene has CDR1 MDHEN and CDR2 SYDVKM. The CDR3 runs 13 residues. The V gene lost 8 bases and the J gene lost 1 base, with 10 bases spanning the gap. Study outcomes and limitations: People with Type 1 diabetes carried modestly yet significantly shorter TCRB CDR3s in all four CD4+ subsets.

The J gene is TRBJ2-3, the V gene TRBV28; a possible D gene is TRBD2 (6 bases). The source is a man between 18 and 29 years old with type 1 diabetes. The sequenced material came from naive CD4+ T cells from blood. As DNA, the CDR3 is TGTGCCAGCCAGCCGGGAGGCACAGATACGCAGTATTTT. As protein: CASQPGGTDTQYF.